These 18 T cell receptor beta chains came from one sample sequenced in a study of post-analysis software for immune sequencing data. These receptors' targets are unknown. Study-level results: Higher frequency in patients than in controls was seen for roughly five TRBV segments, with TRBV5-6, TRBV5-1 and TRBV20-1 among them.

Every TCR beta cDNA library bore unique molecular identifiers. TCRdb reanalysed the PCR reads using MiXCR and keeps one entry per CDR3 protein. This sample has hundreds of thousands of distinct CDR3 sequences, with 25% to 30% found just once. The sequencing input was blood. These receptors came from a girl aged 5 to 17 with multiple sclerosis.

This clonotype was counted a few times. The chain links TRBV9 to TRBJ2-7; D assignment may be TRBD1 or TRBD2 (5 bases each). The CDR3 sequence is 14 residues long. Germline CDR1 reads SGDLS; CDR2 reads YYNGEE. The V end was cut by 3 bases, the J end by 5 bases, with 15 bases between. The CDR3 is CASSAGTGWNEQYF. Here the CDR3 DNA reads TGTGCCAGCAGCGCCGGGACGGGTTGGAACGAGCAGTACTTC.

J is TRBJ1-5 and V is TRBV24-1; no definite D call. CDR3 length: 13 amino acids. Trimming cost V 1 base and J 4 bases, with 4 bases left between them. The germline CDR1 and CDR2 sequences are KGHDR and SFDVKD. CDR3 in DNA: TGTGCCACCAGTGATTTCGAGAATCAGCCCCAGCATTTT. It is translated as CATSDFENQPQHF.

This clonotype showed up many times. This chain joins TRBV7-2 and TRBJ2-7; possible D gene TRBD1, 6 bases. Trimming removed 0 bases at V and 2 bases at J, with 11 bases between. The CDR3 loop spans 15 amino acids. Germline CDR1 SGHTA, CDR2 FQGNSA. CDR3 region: CASSLAVRGPYEQYF. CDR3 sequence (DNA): TGTGCCAGCAGCTTAGCGGTCAGGGGCCCCTACGAGCAGTACTTC.

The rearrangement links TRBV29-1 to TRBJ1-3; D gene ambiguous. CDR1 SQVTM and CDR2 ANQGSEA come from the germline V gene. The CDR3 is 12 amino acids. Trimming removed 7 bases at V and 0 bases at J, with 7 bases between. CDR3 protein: CSGGISGNTIYF. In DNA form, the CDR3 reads TGCAGCGGAGGGATCTCTGGAAACACCATATATTTT.

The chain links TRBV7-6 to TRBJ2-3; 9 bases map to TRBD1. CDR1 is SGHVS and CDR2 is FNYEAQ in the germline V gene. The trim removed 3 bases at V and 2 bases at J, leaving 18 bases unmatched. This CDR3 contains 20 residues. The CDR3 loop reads CASSFPNSSGQGGFTDTQYF. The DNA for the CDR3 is TGTGCCAGCAGCTTTCCCAACAGTTCGGGACAGGGAGGATTCACAGATACGCAGTATTTT.

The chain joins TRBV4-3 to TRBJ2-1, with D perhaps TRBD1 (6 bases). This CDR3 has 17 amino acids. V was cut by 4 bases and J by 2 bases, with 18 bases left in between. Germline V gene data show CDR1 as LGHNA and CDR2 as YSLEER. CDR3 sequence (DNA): TGCGCCAGCAGCCTAGGGACATCTGATCCCACCTACAATGAGCAGTTCTTC. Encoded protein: CASSLGTSDPTYNEQFF.

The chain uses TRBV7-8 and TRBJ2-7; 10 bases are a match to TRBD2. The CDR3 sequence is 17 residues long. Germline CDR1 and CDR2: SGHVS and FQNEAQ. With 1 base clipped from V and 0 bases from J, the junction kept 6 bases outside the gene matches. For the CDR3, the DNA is TGTGCCAGCAGCTTAGGCCTCGGACTAGCGGTCTCCTACGAGCAGTACTTC. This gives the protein CASSLGLGLAVSYEQYF.

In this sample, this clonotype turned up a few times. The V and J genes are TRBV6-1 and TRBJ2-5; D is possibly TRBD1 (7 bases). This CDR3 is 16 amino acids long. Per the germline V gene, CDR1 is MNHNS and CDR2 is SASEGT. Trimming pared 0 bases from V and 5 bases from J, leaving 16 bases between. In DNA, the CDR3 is TGTGCCAGCAGTGAAGCGACAGGGTATGGGGGGGAGACCCAGTACTTC. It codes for CASSEATGYGGETQYF.

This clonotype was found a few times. The CDR3 DNA follows: TGTGCCAGCAGCTATACCGACCAAGTAGAGACCCAGTACTTC. Protein product: CASSYTDQVETQYF. The chain couples TRBV7-9 to TRBJ2-5; D remains ambiguous. CDR3 length: 14 amino acids. The V gene lost 4 bases and the J gene lost 4 bases, with 13 bases spanning the gap. Germline V gene data show CDR1 as SEHNR and CDR2 as FQNEAQ (reference sequence).

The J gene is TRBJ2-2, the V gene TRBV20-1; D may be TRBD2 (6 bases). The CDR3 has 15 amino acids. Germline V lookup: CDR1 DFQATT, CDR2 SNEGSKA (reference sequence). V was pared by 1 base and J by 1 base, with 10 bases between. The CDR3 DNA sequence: TGCAGTGCTAGAGTGGTAGCGGTGAACACCGGGGAGCTGTTTTTT. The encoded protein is CSARVVAVNTGELFF.

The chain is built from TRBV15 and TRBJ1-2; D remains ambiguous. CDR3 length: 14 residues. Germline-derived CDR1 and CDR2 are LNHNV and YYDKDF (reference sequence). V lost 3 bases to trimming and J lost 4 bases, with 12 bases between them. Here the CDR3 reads CATSSRRNAYGYTF. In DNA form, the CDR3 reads TGTGCCACCAGCAGTCGCAGGAACGCCTATGGCTACACCTTC.

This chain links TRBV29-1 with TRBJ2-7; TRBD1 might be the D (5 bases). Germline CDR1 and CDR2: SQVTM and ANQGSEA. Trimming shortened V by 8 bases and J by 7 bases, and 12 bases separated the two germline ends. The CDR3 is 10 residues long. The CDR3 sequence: CSRRAREQYF. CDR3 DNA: TGCAGCCGCAGGGCAAGAGAGCAGTACTTC.

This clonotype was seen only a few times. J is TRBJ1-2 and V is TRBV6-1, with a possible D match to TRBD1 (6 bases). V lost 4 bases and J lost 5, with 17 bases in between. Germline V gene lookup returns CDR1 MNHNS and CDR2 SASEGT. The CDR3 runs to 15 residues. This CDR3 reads CASSGGWDKSYGYTF. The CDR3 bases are TGTGCCAGCAGTGGGGGGTGGGACAAATCGTATGGCTACACCTTC.

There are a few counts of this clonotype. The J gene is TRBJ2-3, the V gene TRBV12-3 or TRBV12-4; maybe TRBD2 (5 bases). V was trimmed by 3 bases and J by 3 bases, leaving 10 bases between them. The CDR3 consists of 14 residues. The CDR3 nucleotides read TGTGCCAGCAGTTTGTCCCGGACTACAGATACGCAGTATTTT. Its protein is CASSLSRTTDTQYF.

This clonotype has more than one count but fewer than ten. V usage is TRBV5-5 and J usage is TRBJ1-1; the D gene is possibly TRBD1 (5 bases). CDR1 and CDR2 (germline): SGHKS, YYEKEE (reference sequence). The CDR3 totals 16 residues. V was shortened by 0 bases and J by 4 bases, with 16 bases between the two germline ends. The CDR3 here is CASSLARSQGFTEAFF. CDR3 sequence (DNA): TGTGCCAGCAGCTTGGCCAGGTCTCAGGGATTCACTGAAGCTTTCTTT.

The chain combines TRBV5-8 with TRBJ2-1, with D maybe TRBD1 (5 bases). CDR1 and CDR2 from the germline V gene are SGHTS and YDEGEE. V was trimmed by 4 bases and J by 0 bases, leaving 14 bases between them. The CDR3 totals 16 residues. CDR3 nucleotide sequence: TGTGCCAGCAGCAACCTTAGGACACGCTCCTACAATGAGCAGTTCTTC. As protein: CASSNLRTRSYNEQFF.

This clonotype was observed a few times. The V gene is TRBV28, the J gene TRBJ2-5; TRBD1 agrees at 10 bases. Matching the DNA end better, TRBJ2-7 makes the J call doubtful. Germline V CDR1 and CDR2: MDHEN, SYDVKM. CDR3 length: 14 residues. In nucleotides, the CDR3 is TGTGCCAGCAGTACTCGGACAGGGGGATACGAGCAGTACTTC. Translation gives CASSTRTGGYEQYF.

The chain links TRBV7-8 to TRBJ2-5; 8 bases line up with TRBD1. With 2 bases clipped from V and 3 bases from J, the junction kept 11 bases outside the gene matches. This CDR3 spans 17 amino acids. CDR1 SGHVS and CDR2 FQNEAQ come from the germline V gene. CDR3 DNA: TGTGCCAGCAGCTTACTATCCGGGGACAGGATAGAAGAGACCCAGTACTTC. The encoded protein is CASSLLSGDRIEETQYF.